This TCR beta chain was found in a study of T cell clones after liver transplantation. TCRdb's table, derived via immunoSEQ multiplex PCR, lists solely in-frame clones and lacks some. The profile covers around 20,000 clones, with 80% to 90% appearing a single time and 10% to 15% taken by the ten largest. This CDR3 is built from 14 residues. Trimming took 0 bases from V and 5 from J, leaving 11 bases between them. CDR1 SGDLS and CDR2 YYNGEE come from the germline V gene. The chain recombines TRBV9 with TRBJ2-5; D is undetermined. This material consisted of CD8+ T cells from blood, taken roughly 3.5 years after liver transplant. This clonotype originated in a human patient who received a liver transplant. Some T cells may be graft donor cells. In nucleotides, the CDR3 is TGTGCCAGCAGCGTAGGGCTCCCGAGGGAGACCCAGTACTTC. This codes for CASSVGLPRETQYF.